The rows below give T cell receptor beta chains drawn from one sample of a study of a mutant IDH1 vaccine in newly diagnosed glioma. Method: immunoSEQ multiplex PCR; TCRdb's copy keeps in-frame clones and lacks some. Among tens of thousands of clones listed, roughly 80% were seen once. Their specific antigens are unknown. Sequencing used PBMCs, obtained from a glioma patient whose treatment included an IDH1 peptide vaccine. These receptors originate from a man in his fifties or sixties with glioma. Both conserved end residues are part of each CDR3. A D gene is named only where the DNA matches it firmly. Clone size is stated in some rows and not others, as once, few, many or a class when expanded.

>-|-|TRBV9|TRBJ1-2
CASSVSMEHGYTF
TGTGCCAGCAGCGTATCCATGGAGCATGGCTACACCTTC
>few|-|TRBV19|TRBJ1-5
CASRHSNQPQHF
TGTGCCAGTAGACACAGCAATCAGCCCCAGCATTTT
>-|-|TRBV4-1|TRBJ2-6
CASSQGIYGQSSGANVLTF
TGCGCCAGCAGCCAGGGAATTTATGGACAATCCTCTGGGGCCAACGTCCTGACTTTC
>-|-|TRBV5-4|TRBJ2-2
CASSLDSRDTGELFF
TGTGCCAGCAGCTTGGACAGCCGGGATACCGGGGAGCTGTTTTTT
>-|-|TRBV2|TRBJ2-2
CASSPDSMNTGELFF
TGTGCCAGCAGTCCGGACAGTATGAACACCGGGGAGCTGTTTTTT
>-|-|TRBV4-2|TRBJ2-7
CASSQEGQASYEQYF
TGTGCCAGCAGCCAAGAGGGCCAGGCCTCCTACGAGCAGTACTTC
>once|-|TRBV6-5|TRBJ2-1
CASSYSGNEQFF
TGTGCCAGCAGTTACTCGGGTAATGAGCAGTTCTTC
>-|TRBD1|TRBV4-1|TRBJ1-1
CASSQAKGQLNTEAFF
TGCGCCAGCAGCCAGGCGAAGGGACAGCTGAACACTGAAGCTTTCTTT
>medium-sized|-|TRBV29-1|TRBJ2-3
CSVDRGTDTQYF
TGCAGCGTTGACAGGGGCACAGATACGCAGTATTTT
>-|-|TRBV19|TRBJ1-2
CASSMGSRYGYTF
TGTGCCAGTAGTATGGGCAGCCGTTATGGCTACACCTTC
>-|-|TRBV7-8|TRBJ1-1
CASSLVPGTDTEAFF
TGTGCCAGCAGCTTAGTCCCAGGGACCGACACTGAAGCTTTCTTT
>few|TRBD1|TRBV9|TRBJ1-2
CASSANRGVGYTF
TGTGCCAGCAGCGCCAACAGGGGGGTTGGCTACACCTTC
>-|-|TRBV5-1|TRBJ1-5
CASSLGAGAAQPQHF
TGCGCCAGCAGCTTGGGGGCGGGGGCGGCTCAGCCCCAGCATTTT
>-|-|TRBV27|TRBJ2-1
CASSLGDRTLNEQFF
TGTGCCAGCAGTTTAGGAGACAGGACCTTAAATGAGCAGTTCTTC
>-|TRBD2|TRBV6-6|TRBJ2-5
CASSKGLAGGETQYF
TGTGCCAGCAGTAAGGGACTAGCGGGGGGCGAGACCCAGTACTTC
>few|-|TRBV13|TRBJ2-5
CASSLGDQETQYF
TGTGCCAGCAGCTTAGGAGATCAAGAGACCCAGTACTTC
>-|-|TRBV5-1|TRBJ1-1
CASSLGPGSQEAFF
TGCGCCAGCAGCTTGGGGCCAGGGTCTCAAGAAGCTTTCTTT
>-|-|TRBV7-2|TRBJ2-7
CASSHRQSYEQYF
TGTGCCAGCAGCCATAGACAGAGCTACGAGCAGTACTTC
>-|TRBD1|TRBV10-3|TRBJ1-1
CAISNDRETEAFF
TGTGCCATCAGTAACGACAGGGAGACTGAAGCTTTCTTT
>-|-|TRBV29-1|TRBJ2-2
CSVVGQNTGELFF
TGCAGCGTTGTCGGGCAGAACACCGGGGAGCTGTTTTTT
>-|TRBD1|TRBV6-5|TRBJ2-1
CASTSGTGGFDEQFF
TGTGCCAGCACCTCCGGAACAGGGGGTTTCGATGAGCAGTTCTTC
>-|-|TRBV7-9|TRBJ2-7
CASRTGARDYEQYF
TGTGCCAGCAGGACCGGGGCCCGCGACTACGAGCAGTACTTC
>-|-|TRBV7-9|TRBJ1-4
CASIAAGNDEKLFF
TGTGCCAGCATCGCCGCCGGGAACGATGAAAAACTGTTTTTT
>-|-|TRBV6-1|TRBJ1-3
CASNRQLLDTIYF
TGTGCCAGCAATCGACAGTTGCTGGACACCATATATTTT
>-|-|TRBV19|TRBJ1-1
CASTTGQRNTEAFF
TGTGCCAGTACCACAGGGCAAAGGAACACTGAAGCTTTCTTT
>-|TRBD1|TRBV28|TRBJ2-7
CASSLSPSGGYEQYF
TGTGCCAGCAGTCTGTCTCCCTCAGGGGGCTACGAGCAGTACTTC
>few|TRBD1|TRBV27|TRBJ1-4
CASSAPGQGRAKLFF
TGTGCCAGCAGTGCCCCGGGACAGGGGAGGGCAAAACTGTTTTTT
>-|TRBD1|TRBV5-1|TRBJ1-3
CASSRGQGIGNTIYF
TGCGCCAGCAGCAGGGGACAGGGGATAGGAAACACCATATATTTT
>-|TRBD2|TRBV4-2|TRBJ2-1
CASSQGTSGAEQFF
TGTGCCAGCAGCCAAGGGACTAGCGGGGCTGAGCAGTTCTTC
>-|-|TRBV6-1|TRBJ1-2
CASSGNYGYTF
TGTGCCAGCAGTGGTAACTATGGCTACACCTTC
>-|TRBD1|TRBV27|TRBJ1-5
CASSLQGGSWPQHF
TGTGCCAGCAGTCTCCAGGGGGGGTCGTGGCCCCAGCATTTT
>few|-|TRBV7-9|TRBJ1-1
CASSLGANTEAFF
TGTGCCAGCAGCTTAGGGGCGAACACTGAAGCTTTCTTT
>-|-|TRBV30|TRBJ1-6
CAWSADIGGAGSPLHF
TGTGCCTGGAGTGCAGATATAGGGGGGGCAGGTTCACCCCTCCACTTT
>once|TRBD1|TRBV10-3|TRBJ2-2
CAISEFGQGNSGELFF
TGTGCCATCAGTGAATTCGGACAGGGAAACTCCGGGGAGCTGTTTTTT
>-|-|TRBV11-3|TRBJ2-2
CASSLDSTGELFF
TGTGCCAGCAGCCTTGACAGCACCGGGGAGCTGTTTTTT
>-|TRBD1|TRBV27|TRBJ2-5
CASSTRDRPYQETQYF
TGTGCCAGCAGTACACGGGACAGACCATACCAAGAGACCCAGTACTTC
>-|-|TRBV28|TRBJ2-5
CASSRWTEQEGETQYF
TGTGCCAGCAGTCGATGGACAGAACAAGAAGGAGAGACCCAGTACTTC
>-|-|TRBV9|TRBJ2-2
CASTLGLTNTGELFF
TGTGCCAGCACCCTAGGTCTAACGAACACCGGGGAGCTGTTTTTT
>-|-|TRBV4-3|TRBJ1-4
CASSQDGALGGVEKLFF
TGCGCCAGCAGCCAAGATGGGGCCTTAGGTGGGGTTGAAAAACTGTTTTTT